The source of this T cell receptor (beta chain) is a study of T cell responses to AZD1222 COVID-19 vaccine. Study-level information: The analysis combined second doses at about 4 or about 12 weeks.

The study's findings and limits: Of spike-specific TCRs, nearly half reportedly target regions left unmutated in variants.

Assay used: immunoSEQ multiplex PCR; TCRdb lists only in-frame clones, some missing. The sample holds under 150,000 clones; roughly 90% are singletons and the top ten take around 8%. A word on this clone: What it recognizes is unknown.

V gave up 4 bases and J gave up 2 bases; unmatched junction bases: 7. The CDR3 spans 16 residues. Germline loops: CDR1 SGHRS, CDR2 YFSETQ. This clonotype was obtained from an adult in good health. The chain is built from TRBV5-1 and TRBJ2-3; 10 positions match TRBD1. Source: peripheral blood, taken on day 0 of AZD1222 vaccination. CDR3 coding DNA: TGCGCCAGCAGCCCCGGGACAGGGGTTTACACAGATACGCAGTATTTT. Its translation is CASSPGTGVYTDTQYF.